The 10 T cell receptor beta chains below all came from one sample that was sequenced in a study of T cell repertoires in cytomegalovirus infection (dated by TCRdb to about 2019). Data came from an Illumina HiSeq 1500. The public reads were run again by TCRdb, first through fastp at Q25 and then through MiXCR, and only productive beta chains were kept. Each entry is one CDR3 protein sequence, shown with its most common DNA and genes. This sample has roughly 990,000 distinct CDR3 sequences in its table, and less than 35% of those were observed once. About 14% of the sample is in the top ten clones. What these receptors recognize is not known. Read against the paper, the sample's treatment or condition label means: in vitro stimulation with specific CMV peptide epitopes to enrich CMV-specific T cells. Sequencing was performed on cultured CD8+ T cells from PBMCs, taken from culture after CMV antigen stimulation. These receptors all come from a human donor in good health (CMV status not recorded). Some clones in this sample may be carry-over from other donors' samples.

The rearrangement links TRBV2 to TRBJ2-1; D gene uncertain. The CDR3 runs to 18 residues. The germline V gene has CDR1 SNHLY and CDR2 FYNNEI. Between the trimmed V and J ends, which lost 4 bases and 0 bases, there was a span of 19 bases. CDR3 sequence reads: CASSGPKRSYNSYNEQFF. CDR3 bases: TGTGCCAGCAGTGGCCCGAAGAGGAGCTATAACTCCTACAATGAGCAGTTCTTC.

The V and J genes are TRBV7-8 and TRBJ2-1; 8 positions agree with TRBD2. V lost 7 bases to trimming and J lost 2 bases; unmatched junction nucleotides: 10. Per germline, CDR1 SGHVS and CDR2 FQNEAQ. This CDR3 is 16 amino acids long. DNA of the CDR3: TGTGCCAGCACCTACGGTTTAGCGGGGCCCTACAATGAGCAGTTCTTC. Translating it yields CASTYGLAGPYNEQFF.

CDR3 nucleotides: TGTGCCAGCAGCCCGGGACAAAAGCTCACAGATACGCAGTATTTT. Translating it yields CASSPGQKLTDTQYF. The chain recombines TRBV5-8 with TRBJ2-3; D possibly corresponds to TRBD1 (6 bases). There are 15 residues in the CDR3. V was trimmed by 4 bases and J by 2 bases, leaving 14 bases between them. Germline lookup yields CDR1 SGHTS and CDR2 YDEGEE.

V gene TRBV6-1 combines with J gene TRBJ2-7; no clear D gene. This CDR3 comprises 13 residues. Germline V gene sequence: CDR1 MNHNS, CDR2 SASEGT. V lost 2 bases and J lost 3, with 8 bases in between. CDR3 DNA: TGTGCCAGCAGTGAACACGACTTCTACGAGCAGTACTTC. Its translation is CASSEHDFYEQYF.

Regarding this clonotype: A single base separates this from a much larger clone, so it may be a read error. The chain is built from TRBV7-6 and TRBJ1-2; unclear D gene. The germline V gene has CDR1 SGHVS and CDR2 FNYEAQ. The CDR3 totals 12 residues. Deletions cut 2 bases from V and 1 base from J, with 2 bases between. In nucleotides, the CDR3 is TGTGCCAGCAGCTTATATAACTATGGCTACACCTTC. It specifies CASSLYNYGYTF. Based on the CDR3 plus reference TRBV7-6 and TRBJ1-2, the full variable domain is GAGVSQSPRYKVTKRGQDVALRCDPISGHVSLYWYRQALGQGPEFLTYFNYEAQQDKSGLPNDRFSAERPEGSISTLTIQRTEQRDSAMYRCASSLYNYGYTFGSGTRLTVV.

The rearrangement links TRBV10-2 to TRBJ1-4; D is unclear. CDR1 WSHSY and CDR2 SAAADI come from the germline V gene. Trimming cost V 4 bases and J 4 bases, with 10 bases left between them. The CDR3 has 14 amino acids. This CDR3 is CASSATARNEKLFF. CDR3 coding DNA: TGCGCCAGCAGTGCGACGGCCCGTAATGAAAAACTGTTTTTT.

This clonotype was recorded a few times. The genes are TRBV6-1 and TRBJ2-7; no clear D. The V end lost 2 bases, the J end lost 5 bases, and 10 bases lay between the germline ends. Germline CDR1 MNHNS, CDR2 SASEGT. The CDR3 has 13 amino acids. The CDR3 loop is CASSEFRIHEQYF. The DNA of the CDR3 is TGTGCCAGCAGTGAATTCAGGATCCACGAGCAGTACTTC.

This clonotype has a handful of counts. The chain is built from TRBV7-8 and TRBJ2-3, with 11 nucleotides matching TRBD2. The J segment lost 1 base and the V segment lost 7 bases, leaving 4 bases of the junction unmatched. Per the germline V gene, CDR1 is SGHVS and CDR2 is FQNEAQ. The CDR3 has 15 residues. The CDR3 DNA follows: TGTGCCAGCACCTCTAGCGGGGGGCGCACAGATACGCAGTATTTT. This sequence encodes CASTSSGGRTDTQYF.

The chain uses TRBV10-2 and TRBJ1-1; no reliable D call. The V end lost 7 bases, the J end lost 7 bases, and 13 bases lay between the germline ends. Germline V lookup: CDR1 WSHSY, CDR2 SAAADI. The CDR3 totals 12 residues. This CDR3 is CASTWTGNEAFF. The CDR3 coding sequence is TGCGCCAGCACTTGGACGGGGAATGAAGCTTTCTTT.

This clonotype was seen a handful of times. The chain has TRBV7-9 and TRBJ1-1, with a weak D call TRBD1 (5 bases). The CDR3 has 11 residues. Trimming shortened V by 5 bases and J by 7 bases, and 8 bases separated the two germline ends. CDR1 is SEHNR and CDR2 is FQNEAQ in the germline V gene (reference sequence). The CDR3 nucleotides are TGTGCCAGCAGCCGGGACGTTGAAGCTTTCTTT. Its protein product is CASSRDVEAFF.